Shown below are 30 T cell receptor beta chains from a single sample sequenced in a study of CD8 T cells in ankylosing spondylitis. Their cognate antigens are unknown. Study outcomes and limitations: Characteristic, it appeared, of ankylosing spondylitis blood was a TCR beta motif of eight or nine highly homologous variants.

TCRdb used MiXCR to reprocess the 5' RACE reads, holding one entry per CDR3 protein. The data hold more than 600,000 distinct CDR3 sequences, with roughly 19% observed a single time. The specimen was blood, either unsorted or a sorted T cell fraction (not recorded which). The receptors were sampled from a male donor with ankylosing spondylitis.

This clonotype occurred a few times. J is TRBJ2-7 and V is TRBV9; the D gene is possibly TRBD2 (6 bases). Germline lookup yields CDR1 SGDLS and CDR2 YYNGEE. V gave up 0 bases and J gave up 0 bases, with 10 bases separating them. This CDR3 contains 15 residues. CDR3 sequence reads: CASSVATGSSYEQYF. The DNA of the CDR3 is TGTGCCAGCAGCGTAGCTACCGGGAGCTCCTACGAGCAGTACTTC.

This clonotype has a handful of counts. This CDR3 reads CASRTQGYNSPLHF. CDR3 DNA sequence: TGTGCCAGCAGGACACAGGGATATAATTCACCCCTCCACTTT. The rearrangement uses TRBV7-2 and TRBJ1-6; D perhaps matches TRBD1 (6 bases). Germline CDR1 and CDR2: SGHTA and FQGNSA. The length of the CDR3 is 14 residues. V was pared by 6 bases and J by 4 bases, with 10 bases between.

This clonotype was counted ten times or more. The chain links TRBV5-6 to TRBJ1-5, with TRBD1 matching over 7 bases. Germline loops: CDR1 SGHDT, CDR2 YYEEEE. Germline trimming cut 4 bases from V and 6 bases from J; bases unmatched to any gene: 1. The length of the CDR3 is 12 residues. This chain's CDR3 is CASSRDSQPQHF. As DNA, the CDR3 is TGTGCCAGCAGCCGGGACAGTCAGCCCCAGCATTTT. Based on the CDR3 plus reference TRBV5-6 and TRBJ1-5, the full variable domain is DAGVTQSPTHLIKTRGQQVTLRCSPKSGHDTVSWYQQALGQGPQFIFQYYEEEERQRGNFPDRFSGHQFPNYSSELNVNALLLGDSALYLCASSRDSQPQHFGDGTRLSIL.

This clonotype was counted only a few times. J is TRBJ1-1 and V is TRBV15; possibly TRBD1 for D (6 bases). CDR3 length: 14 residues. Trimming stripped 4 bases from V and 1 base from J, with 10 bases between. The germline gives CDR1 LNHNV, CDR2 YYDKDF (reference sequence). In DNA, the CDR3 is TGTGCCACCAGCATCAAACAGGGGAACACTGAAGCTTTCTTT. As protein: CATSIKQGNTEAFF.

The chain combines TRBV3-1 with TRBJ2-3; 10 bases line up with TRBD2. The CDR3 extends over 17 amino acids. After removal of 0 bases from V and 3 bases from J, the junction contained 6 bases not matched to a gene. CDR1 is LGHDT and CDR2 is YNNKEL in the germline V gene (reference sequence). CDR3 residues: CASSQDFLAGETDTQYF. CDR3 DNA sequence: TGTGCCAGCAGCCAAGATTTCCTAGCGGGGGAAACAGATACGCAGTATTTT.

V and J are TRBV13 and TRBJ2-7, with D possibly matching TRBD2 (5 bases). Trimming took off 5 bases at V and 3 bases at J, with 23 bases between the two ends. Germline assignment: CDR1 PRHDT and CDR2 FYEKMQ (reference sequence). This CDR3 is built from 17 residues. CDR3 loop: CASSPKAGGPVHYEQYF. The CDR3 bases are TGTGCCAGCAGCCCCAAGGCTGGAGGCCCCGTACACTACGAGCAGTACTTC.

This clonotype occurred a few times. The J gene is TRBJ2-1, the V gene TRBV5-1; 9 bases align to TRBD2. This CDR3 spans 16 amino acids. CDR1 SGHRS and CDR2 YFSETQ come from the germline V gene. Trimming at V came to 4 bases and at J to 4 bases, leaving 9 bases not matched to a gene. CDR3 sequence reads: CASSVTSGPSYNEQFF. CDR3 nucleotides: TGCGCCAGCAGCGTTACTAGCGGGCCGTCGTACAATGAGCAGTTCTTC.

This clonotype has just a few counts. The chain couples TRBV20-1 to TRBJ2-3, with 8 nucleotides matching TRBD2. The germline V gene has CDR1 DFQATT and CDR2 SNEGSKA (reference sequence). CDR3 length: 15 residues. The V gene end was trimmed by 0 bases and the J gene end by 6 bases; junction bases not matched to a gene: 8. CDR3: CSARDLGGGWDTQYF. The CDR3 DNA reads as TGCAGTGCTAGAGATCTCGGGGGGGGGTGGGATACGCAGTATTTT.

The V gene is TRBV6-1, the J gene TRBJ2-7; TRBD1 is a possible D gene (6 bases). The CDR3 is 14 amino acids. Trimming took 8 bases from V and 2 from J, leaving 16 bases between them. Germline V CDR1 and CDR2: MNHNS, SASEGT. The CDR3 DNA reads TGTGCCAGCGCGGAACAGGGCCAAACCTACGAGCAGTACTTC. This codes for CASAEQGQTYEQYF.

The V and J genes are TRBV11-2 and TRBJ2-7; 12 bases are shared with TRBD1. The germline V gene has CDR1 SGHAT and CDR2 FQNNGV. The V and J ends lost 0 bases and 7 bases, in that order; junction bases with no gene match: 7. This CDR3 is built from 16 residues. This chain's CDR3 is CASSLDPGTGGWEQYF. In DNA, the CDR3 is TGTGCCAGCAGCTTAGATCCGGGGACAGGGGGCTGGGAGCAGTACTTC.

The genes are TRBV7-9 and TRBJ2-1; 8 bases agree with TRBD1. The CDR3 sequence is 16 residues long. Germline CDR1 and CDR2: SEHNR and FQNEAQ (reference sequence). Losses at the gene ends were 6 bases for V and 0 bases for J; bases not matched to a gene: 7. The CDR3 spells CASSSTGGGSYNEQFF. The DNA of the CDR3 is TGTGCCAGCAGTTCTACAGGGGGAGGCTCCTACAATGAGCAGTTCTTC.

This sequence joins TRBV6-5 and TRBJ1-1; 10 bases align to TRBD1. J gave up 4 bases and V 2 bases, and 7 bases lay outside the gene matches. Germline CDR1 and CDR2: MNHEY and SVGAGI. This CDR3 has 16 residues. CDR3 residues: CASSYAGQGYGTEAFF. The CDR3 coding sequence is TGTGCCAGCAGTTACGCGGGACAGGGGTACGGCACTGAAGCTTTCTTT.

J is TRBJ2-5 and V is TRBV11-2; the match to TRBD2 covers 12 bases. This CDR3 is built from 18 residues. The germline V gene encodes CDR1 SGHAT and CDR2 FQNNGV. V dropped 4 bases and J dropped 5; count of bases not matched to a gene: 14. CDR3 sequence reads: CASSYKTSGSVRPETQYF. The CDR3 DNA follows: TGTGCCAGCAGCTACAAGACTAGCGGGAGCGTCAGGCCGGAGACCCAGTACTTC.

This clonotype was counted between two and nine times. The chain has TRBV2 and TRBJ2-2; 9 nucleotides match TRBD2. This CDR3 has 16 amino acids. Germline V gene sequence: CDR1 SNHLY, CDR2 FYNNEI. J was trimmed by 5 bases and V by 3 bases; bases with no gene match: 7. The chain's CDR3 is CASSDLAGGRTGELFF. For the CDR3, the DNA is TGTGCCAGCAGTGATTTGGCGGGAGGGAGAACCGGGGAGCTGTTTTTT.

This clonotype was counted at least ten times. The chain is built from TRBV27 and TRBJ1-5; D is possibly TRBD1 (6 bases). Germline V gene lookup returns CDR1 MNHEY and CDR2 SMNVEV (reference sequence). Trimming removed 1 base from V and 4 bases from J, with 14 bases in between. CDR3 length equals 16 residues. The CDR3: CASSLFLDRNNQPQHF. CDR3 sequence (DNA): TGTGCCAGCAGTTTATTTTTGGACAGAAATAATCAGCCCCAGCATTTT.

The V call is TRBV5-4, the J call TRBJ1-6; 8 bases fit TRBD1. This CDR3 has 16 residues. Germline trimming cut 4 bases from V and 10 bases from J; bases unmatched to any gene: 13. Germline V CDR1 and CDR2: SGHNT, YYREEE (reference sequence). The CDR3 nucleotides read TGTGCCAGCAGCGACGGCGTGGACAGGGAATTCTCACCCCTCCACTTT. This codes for CASSDGVDREFSPLHF.

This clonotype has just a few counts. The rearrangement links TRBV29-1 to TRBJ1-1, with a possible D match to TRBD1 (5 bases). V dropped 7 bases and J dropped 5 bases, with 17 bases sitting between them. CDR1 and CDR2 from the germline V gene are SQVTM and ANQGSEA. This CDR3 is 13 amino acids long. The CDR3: CSGGEGKGTEAFF. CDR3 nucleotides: TGCAGCGGGGGGGAGGGGAAGGGAACTGAAGCTTTCTTT.

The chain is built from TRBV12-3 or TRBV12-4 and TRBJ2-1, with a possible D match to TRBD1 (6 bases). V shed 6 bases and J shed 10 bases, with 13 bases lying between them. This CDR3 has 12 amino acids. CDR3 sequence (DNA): TGTGCCAGCAGCCCACAGGGCTGGGAGCAGTTCTTC. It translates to CASSPQGWEQFF.

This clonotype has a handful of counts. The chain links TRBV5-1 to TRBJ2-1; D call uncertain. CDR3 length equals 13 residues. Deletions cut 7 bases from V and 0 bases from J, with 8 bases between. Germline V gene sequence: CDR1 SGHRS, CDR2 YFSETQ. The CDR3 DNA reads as TGCGCCAGCGGGGTAAGCTCCTACAATGAGCAGTTCTTC. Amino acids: CASGVSSYNEQFF.

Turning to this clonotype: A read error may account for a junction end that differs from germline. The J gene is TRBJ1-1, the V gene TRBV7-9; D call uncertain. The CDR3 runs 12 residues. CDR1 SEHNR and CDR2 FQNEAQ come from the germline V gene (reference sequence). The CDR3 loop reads CASSLGGSDAFF. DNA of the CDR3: TGTGCCAGCAGCTTAGGAGGATCTGACGCTTTCTTT.

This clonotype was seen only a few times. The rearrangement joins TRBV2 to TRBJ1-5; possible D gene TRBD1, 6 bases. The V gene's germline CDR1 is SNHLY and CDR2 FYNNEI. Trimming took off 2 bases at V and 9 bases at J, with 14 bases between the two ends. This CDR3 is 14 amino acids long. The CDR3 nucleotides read TGTGCCAGCAGTGAAAGCGGGGGCCCATCGCCCCAGCATTTT. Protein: CASSESGGPSPQHF.

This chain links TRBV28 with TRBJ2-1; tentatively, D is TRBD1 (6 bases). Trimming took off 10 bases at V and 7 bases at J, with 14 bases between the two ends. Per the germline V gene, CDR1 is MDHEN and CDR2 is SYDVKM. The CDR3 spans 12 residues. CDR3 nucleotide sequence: TGTGCCACCGGACAGCGACAAAATGAGCAGTTCTTC. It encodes CATGQRQNEQFF.

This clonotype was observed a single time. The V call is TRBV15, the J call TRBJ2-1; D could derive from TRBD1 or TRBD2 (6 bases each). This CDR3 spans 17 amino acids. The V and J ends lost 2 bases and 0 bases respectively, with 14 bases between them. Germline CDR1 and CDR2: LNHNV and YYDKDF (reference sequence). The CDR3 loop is CATSRKGGPSSYNEQFF. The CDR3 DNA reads TGTGCCACCAGCAGAAAGGGGGGACCCAGCTCCTACAATGAGCAGTTCTTC.

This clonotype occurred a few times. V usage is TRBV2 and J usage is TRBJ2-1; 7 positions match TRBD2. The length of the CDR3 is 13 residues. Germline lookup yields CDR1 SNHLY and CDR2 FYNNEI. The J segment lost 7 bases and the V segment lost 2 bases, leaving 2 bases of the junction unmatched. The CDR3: CASSESRENEQFF. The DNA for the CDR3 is TGTGCCAGCAGTGAATCGCGGGAGAATGAGCAGTTCTTC.

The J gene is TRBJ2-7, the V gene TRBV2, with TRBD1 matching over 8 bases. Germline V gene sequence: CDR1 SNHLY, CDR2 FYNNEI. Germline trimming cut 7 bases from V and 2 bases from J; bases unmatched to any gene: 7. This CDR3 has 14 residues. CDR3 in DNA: TGTGCCAGCACCGGTCGGACAGGGACCTACGAGCAGTACTTC. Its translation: CASTGRTGTYEQYF.

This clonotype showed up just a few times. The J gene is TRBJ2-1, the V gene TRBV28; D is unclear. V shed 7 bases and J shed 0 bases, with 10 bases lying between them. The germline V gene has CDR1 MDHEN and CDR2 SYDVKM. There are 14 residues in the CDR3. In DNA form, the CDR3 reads TGTGCCAGCACGGCCTGGGTCTCCTACAATGAGCAGTTCTTC. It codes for CASTAWVSYNEQFF.

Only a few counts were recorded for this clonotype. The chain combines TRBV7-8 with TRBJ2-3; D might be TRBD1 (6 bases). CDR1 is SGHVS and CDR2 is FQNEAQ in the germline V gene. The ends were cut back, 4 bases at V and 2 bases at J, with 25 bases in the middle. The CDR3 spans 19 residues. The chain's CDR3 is CASSSPPGEAETHTDTQYF. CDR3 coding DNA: TGTGCCAGCAGCTCACCTCCAGGGGAAGCGGAGACCCACACAGATACGCAGTATTTT.

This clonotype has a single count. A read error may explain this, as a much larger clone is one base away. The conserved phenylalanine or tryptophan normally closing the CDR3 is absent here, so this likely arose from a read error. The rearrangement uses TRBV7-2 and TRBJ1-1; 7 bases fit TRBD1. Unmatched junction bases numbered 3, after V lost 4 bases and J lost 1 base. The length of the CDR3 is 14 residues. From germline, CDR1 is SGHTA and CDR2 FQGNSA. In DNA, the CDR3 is TGTGCCAGCAGCTGGGACAGATGGAACACTGAAGCTTTCATT. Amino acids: CASSWDRWNTEAFI.

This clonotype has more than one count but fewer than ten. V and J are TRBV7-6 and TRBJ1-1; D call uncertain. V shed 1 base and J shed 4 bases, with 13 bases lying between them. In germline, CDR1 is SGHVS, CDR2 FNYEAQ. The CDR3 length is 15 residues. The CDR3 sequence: CASSLDDLIFTEAFF. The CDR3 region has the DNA TGTGCCAGCAGCTTAGACGATTTAATTTTCACTGAAGCTTTCTTT.

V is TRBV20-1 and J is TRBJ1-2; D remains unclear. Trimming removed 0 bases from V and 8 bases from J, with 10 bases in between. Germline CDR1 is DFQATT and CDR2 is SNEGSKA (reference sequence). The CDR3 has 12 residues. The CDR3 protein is CSARDLAGGYTF. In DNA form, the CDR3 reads TGCAGTGCTAGAGATCTGGCAGGAGGCTACACCTTC.